The clone carrying this TCR beta chain turned up a few times. What it binds is not known. V dropped 3 bases and J dropped 2 bases, with 17 bases sitting between them. Germline loops: CDR1 SEHNR, CDR2 FQNEAQ (reference sequence). This CDR3 contains 16 residues. This table comes from immunoSEQ multiplex PCR, and its TCRdb copy is limited to in-frame clones, with some not included. The table has around 49,000 clones, roughly 78% seen once. The data stem from a study of a mutant IDH1 vaccine in newly diagnosed glioma. Sample time point: week 5, during vaccination. Each vaccine dose was 300 ug of mutant IDH1 20-mer peptide, with topical imiquimod.

V is TRBV7-9 and J is TRBJ2-7, with D possibly being TRBD1 (5 bases). Sequenced here: PBMCs, sampled from a glioma patient whose treatment included an IDH1 peptide vaccine. This TCR derives from a man aged 50 to 59 with glioma. The CDR3 loop is CASSLSSRTNPYEQYF. The CDR3 DNA sequence: TGTGCCAGCAGCTTGTCTTCCCGGACAAACCCCTACGAGCAGTACTTC.